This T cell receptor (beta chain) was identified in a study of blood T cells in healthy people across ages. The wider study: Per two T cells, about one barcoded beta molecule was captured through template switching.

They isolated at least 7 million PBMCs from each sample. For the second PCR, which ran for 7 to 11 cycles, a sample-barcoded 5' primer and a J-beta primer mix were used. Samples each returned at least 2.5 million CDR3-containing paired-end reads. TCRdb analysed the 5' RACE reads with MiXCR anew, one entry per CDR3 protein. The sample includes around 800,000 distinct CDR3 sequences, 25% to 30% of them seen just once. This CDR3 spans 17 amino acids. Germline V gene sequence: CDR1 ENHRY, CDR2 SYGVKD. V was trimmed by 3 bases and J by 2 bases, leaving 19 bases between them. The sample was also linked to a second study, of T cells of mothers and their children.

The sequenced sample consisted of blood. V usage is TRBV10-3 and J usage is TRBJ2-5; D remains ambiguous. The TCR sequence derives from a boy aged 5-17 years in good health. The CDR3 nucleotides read TGTGCCATCAGTGAAACGGTGTCAGCCACTCTTCAAGAGACCCAGTACTTC. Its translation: CAISETVSATLQETQYF.